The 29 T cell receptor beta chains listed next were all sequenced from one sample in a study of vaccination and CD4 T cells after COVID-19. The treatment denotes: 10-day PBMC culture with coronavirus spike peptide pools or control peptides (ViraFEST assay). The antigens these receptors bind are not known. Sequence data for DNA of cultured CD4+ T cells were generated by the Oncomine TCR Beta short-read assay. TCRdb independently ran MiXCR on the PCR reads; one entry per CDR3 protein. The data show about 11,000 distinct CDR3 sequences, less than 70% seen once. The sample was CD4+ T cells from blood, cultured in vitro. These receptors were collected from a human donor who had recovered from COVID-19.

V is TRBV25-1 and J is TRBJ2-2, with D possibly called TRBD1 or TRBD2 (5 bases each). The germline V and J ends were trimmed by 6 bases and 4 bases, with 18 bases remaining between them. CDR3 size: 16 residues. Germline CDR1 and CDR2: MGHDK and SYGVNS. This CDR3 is CASRYTGTGATGELFF. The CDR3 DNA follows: TGTGCCAGCAGATATACCGGGACCGGGGCCACCGGGGAGCTGTTTTTT. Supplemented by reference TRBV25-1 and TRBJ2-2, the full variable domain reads EADIYQTPRYLVIGTGKKITLECSQTMGHDKMYWYQQDPGMELHLIHYSYGVNSTEKGDLSSESTVSRIRTEHFPLTLESARPSHTSQYLCASRYTGTGATGELFFGEGSRLTVL.

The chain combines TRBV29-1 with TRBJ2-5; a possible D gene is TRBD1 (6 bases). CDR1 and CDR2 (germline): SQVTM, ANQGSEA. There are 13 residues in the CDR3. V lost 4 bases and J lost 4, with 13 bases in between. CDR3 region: CSVVGGLRETQYF. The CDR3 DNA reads TGCAGCGTTGTAGGGGGTCTACGAGAGACCCAGTACTTC.

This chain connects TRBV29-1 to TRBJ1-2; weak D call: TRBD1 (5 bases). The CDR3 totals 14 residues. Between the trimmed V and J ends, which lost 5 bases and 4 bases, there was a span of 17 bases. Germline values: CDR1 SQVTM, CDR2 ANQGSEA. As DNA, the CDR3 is TGCAGCGTTAGGGACGCCACTTACATCTATGGCTACACCTTC. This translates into CSVRDATYIYGYTF.

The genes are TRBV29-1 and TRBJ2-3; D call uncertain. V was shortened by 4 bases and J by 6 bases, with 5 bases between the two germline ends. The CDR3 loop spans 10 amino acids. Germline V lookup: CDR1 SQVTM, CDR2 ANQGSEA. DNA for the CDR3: TGCAGCGTTGCCCTGGATACGCAGTATTTT. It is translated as CSVALDTQYF.

DNA for the CDR3: TGTGCCAGCAGCTTTCAGGACACAGATACGCAGTATTTT. Translating it yields CASSFQDTDTQYF. V usage is TRBV7-2 and J usage is TRBJ2-3; D ambiguous. The V gene's germline CDR1 is SGHTA and CDR2 FQGNSA. Deletions cut 3 bases from V and 2 bases from J, with 6 bases between. There are 13 residues in the CDR3.

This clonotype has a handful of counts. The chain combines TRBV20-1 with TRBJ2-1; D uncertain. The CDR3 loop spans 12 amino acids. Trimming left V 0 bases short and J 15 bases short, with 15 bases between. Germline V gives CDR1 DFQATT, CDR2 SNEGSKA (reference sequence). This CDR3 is CSARDRLPPGFF. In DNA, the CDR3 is TGCAGTGCTAGAGATCGGTTGCCCCCTGGGTTCTTC.

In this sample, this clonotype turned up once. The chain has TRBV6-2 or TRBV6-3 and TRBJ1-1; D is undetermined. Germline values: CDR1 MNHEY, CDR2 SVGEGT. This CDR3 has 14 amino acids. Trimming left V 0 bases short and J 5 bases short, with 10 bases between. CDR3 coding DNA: TGTGCCAGCAGTTACTCGGGGTCGGGGACTGAAGCTTTCTTT. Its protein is CASSYSGSGTEAFF.

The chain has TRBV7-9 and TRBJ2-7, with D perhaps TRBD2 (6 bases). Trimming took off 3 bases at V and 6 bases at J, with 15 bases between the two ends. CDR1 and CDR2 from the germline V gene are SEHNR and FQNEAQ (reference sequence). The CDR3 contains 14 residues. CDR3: CASSFDGGILEQYF. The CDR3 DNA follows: TGTGCCAGCAGCTTCGATGGAGGGATCCTCGAGCAGTACTTC. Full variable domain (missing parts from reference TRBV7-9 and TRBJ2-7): DTGVSQNPRHKITKRGQNVTFRCDPISEHNRLYWYRQTLGQGPEFLTYFQNEAQLEKSRLLSDRFSAERPKGSFSTLEIQRTEQGDSAMYLCASSFDGGILEQYFGPGTRLTVT.

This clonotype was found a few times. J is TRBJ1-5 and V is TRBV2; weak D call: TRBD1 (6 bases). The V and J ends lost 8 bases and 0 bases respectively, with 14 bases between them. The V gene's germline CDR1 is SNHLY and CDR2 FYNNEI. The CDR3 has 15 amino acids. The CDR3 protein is CASASEGVSNQPQHF. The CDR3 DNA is TGTGCCAGCGCGTCAGAGGGGGTTAGCAATCAGCCCCAGCATTTT. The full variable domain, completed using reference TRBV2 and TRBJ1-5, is EPEVTQTPSHQVTQMGQEVILRCVPISNHLYFYWYRQILGQKVEFLVSFYNNEISEKSEIFDDQFSVERPDGSNFTLKIRSTKLEDSAMYFCASASEGVSNQPQHFGDGTRLSIL.

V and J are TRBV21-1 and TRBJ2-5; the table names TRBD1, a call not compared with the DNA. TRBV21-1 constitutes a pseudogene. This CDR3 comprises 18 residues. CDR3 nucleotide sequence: TGTGCCAGCAGCGCCCGGGACAGGTCCTTGTTCGTGGCAGAGACCCAGTACTTC. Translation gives CASSARDRSLFVAETQYF.

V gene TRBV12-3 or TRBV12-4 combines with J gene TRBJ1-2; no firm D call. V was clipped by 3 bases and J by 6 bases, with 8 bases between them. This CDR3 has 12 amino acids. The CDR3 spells CASSLSGNGYTF. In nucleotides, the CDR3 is TGTGCCAGCAGTTTGTCGGGGAATGGCTACACCTTC.

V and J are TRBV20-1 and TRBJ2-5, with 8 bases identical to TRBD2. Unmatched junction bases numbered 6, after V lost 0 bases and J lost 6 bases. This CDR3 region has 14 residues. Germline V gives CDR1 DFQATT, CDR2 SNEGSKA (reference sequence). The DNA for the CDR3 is TGCAGTGCTAGAGACCCACTAGCGGCTAAGACCCAGTACTTC. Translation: CSARDPLAAKTQYF.

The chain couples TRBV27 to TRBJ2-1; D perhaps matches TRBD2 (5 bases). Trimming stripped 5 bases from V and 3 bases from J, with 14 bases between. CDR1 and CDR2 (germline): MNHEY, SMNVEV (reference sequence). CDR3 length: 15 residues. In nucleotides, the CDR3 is TGTGCCAGCAGTCGAAACCGGGATTACTACAATGAGCAGTTCTTC. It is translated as CASSRNRDYYNEQFF.

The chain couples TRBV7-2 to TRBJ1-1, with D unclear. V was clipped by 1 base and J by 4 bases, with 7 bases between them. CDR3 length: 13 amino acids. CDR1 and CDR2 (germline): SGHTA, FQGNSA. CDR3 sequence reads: CASSLDIPTEAFF. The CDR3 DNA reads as TGTGCCAGCAGCTTAGACATCCCCACTGAAGCTTTCTTT.

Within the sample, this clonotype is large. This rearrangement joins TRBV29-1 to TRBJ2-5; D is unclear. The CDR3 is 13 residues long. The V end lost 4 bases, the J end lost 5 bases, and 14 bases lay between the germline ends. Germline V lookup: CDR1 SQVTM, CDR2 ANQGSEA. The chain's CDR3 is CSVVGVVSETQYF. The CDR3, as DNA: TGCAGCGTTGTCGGTGTGGTTAGTGAGACCCAGTACTTC. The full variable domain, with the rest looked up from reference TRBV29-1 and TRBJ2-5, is SAVISQKPSRDICQRGTSLTIQCQVDSQVTMMFWYRQQPGQSLTLIATANQGSEATYESGFVIDKFPISRPNLTFSTLTVSNMSPEDSSIYLCSVVGVVSETQYFGPGTRLLVL.

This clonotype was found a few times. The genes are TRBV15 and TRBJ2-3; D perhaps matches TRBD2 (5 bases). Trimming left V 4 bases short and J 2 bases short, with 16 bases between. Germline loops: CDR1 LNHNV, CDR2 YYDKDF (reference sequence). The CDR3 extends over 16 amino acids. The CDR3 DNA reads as TGTGCCACCAGCACCCTAGCAGAACAACACACAGATACGCAGTATTTT. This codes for CATSTLAEQHTDTQYF.

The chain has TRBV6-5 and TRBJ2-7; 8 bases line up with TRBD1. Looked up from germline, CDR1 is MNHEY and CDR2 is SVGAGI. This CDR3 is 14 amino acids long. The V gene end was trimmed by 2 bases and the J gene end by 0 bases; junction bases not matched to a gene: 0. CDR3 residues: CASSYTGGSYEQYF. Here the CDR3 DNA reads TGTGCCAGCAGTTACACAGGGGGCTCCTACGAGCAGTACTTC.

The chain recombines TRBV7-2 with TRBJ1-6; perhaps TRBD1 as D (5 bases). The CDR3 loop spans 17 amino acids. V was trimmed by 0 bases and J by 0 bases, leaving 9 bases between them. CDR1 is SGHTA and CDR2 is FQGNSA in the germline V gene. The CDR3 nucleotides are TGTGCCAGCAGCTTAGCCGCAGGGAGCTCCTATAATTCACCCCTCCACTTT. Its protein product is CASSLAAGSSYNSPLHF.

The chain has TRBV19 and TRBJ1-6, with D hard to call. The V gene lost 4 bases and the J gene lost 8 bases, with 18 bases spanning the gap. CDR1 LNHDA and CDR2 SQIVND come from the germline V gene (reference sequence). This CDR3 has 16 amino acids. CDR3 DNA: TGTGCCAGTAGTAGTAGTTACGCAGGAGGGTATTCACCCCTCCACTTT. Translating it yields CASSSSYAGGYSPLHF.

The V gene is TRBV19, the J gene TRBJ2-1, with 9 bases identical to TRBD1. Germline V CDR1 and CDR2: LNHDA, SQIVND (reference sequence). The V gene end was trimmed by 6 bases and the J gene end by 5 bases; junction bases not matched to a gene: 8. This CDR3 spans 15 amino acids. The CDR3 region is CASSVTGTGHNEQFF. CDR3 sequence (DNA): TGTGCCAGTAGCGTGACCGGGACAGGGCACAATGAGCAGTTCTTC.

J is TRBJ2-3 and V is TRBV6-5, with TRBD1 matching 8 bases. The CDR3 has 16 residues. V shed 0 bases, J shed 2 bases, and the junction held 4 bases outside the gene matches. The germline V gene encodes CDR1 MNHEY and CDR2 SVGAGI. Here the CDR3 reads CASSYSLGQVTDTQYF. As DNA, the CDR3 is TGTGCCAGCAGTTACTCGTTGGGACAGGTCACAGATACGCAGTATTTT.

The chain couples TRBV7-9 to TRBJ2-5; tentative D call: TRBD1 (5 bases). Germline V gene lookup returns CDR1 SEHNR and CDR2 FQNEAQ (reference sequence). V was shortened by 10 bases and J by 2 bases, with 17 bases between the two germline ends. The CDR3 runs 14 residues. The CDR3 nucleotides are TGTGCCAACAACCCTTGGGGCACACAAGAGACCCAGTACTTC. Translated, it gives CANNPWGTQETQYF.

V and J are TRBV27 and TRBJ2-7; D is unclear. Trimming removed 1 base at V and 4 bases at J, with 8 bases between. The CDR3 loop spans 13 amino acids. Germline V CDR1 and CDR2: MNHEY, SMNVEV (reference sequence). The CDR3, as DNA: TGTGCCAGCAGTTTATTACTGGGGTACGAGCAGTACTTC. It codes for CASSLLLGYEQYF.

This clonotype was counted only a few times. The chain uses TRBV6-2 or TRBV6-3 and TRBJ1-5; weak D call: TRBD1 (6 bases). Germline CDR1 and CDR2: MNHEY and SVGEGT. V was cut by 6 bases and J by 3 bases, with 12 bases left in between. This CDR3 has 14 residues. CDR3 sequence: CASSTQGHNQPQHF. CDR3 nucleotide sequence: TGTGCCAGCAGCACACAGGGCCACAATCAGCCCCAGCATTTT.

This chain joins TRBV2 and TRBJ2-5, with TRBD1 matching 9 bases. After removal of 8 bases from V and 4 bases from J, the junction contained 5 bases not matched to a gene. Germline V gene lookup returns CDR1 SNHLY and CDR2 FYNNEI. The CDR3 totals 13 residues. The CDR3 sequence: CASGTGLRETQYF. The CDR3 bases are TGTGCCAGCGGGACAGGGCTAAGAGAGACCCAGTACTTC.

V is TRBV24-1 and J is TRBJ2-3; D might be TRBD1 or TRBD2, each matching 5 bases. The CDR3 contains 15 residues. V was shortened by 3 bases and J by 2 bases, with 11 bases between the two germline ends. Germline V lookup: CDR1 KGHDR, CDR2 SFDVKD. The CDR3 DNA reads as TGTGCCACCAGTGATAGAGGTGGGACCACAGATACGCAGTATTTT. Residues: CATSDRGGTTDTQYF.

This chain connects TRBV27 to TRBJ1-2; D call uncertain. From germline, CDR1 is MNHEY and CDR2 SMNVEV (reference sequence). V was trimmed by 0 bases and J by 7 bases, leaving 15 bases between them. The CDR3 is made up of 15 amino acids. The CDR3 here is CASSLSTEGLSGYTF. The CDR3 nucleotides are TGTGCCAGCAGTTTATCGACGGAAGGGCTCAGTGGCTACACCTTC.

The CDR3 is CASSLQQGGRYGYTF. In nucleotides, the CDR3 is TGTGCCAGCAGTTTGCAGCAAGGCGGGAGATATGGCTACACCTTC. The genes are TRBV28 and TRBJ1-2; D gene unclear. The CDR3 totals 15 residues. The V and J ends lost 3 bases and 5 bases respectively, with 16 bases between them. Looked up from germline, CDR1 is MDHEN and CDR2 is SYDVKM.

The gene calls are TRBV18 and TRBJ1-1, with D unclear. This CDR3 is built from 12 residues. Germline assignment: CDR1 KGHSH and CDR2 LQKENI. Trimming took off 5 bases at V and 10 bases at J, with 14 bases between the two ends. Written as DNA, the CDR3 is TGTGCCAGCTCATCGCCGGACGCTCCAGCTTTCTTT. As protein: CASSSPDAPAFF.